These 21 T cell receptor beta chains share one sample of origin, sequenced in a study of blood T cell repertoires in COVID-19. The table came from immunoSEQ multiplex PCR; TCRdb's copy has only in-frame clones and leaves some out. This table has over 150,000 clones, 87% appearing once. The specimen was peripheral blood. All receptors come from a woman between 55 and 75 years old who had recovered from COVID-19.

V gene TRBV11-2 combines with J gene TRBJ1-6; D possibly corresponds to TRBD1 (5 bases). CDR3 size: 18 residues. Per germline, CDR1 SGHAT and CDR2 FQNNGV. Between the trimmed V and J ends, which lost 2 bases and 9 bases, there was a span of 23 bases. The CDR3 sequence: CASSLRPTGGAGRSPLHF. Written as DNA, the CDR3 is TGTGCCAGCAGCTTAAGGCCGACTGGAGGGGCCGGTCGTTCACCCCTCCACTTT.

CDR3 region: CASSPLGGGNTEAFF. DNA of the CDR3: TGTGCCAGCAGCCCCCTAGGGGGGGGTAACACTGAAGCTTTCTTT. The rearrangement uses TRBV7-8 and TRBJ1-1, with D possibly TRBD1 on 6 matching bases. CDR1 is SGHVS and CDR2 is FQNEAQ in the germline V gene. V was trimmed by 5 bases and J by 2 bases, leaving 15 bases between them. The CDR3 sequence is 15 residues long. Looking up the rest from reference TRBV7-8 and TRBJ1-1 gives the full variable domain: GAGVSQSPRYKVAKRGQDVALRCDPISGHVSLFWYQQALGQGPEFLTYFQNEAQLDKSGLPSDRFFAERPEGSVSTLKIQRTQQEDSAVYLCASSPLGGGNTEAFFGQGTRLTVV.

This rearrangement joins TRBV6-5 to TRBJ1-3; weak D call: TRBD1 (6 bases). Germline V gene data show CDR1 as MNHEY and CDR2 as SVGAGI. The CDR3 spans 14 residues. The V end lost 0 bases, the J end lost 5 bases, and 8 bases lay between the germline ends. The CDR3 nucleotides are TGTGCCAGCAGTTACTCAGGGGACAGAAACACCATATATTTT. Translation gives CASSYSGDRNTIYF.

The chain joins TRBV15 to TRBJ1-1; the match to TRBD1 covers 8 bases. The ends lost 1 base at V and 5 bases at J; junction bases unmatched: 6. The length of the CDR3 is 15 residues. Looked up from germline, CDR1 is LNHNV and CDR2 is YYDKDF (reference sequence). The CDR3 DNA reads as TGTGCCACCAGCAGAGGGCAGGGGGCGTCGACTGAAGCTTTCTTT. Its translation: CATSRGQGASTEAFF.

V gene TRBV18 combines with J gene TRBJ2-5; 7 nucleotides line up with TRBD1. The CDR3 consists of 13 residues. After removal of 3 bases from V and 4 bases from J, the junction contained 2 bases not matched to a gene. Germline loops: CDR1 KGHSH, CDR2 LQKENI. As DNA, the CDR3 is TGTGCCAGCTCACCTACAGGGGCAGAGACCCAGTACTTC. Its translation: CASSPTGAETQYF.

CDR3 in DNA: TGTGCCAGCAGTGAAGCGGGTTTTGGTGAGGACTATGGCTACACCTTC. This sequence encodes CASSEAGFGEDYGYTF. The rearrangement links TRBV2 to TRBJ1-2; D not resolved. Germline CDR1 is SNHLY and CDR2 is FYNNEI. Trimming stripped 0 bases from V and 3 bases from J, with 14 bases between. The CDR3 sequence is 16 residues long.

This clone was seen once. The J gene is TRBJ2-2, the V gene TRBV5-8, with 7 bases aligning to TRBD1. The CDR3 loop spans 15 amino acids. The germline CDR1 and CDR2 sequences are SGHTS and YDEGEE. Losses at the gene ends were 4 bases for V and 4 bases for J; bases not matched to a gene: 7. The CDR3, as DNA: TGTGCCAGCAGCCCGGGACAGAGGGGCACCGGGGAGCTGTTTTTT. As protein: CASSPGQRGTGELFF.

This clone occurred once. The chain employs TRBV28 and TRBJ1-2, with D hard to call. CDR1 is MDHEN and CDR2 is SYDVKM in the germline V gene. There are 15 residues in the CDR3. Trimming took 2 bases from V and 2 from J, leaving 12 bases between them. The CDR3 DNA follows: TGTGCCAGCAGTTTAGACACGATTTTAAACTATGGCTACACCTTC. This encodes CASSLDTILNYGYTF.

The rearrangement uses TRBV9 and TRBJ2-5; D is possibly TRBD1 (6 bases). This CDR3 is 14 amino acids long. V was cut by 1 base and J by 2 bases, with 9 bases left in between. From germline, CDR1 is SGDLS and CDR2 YYNGEE. The CDR3 is CASSVFTGQETQYF. The CDR3 nucleotides read TGTGCCAGCAGCGTATTTACAGGGCAAGAGACCCAGTACTTC.

The V gene is TRBV28, the J gene TRBJ2-7; no definite D call. The CDR3 totals 11 residues. V lost 6 bases and J lost 5, with 8 bases in between. The V gene's germline CDR1 is MDHEN and CDR2 SYDVKM. The CDR3: CASRFRDEQYF. CDR3 sequence (DNA): TGTGCCAGCAGGTTTCGGGACGAGCAGTACTTC. The full variable domain, its missing parts supplied by reference TRBV28 and TRBJ2-7, is DVKVTQSSRYLVKRTGEKVFLECVQDMDHENMFWYRQDPGLGLRLIYFSYDVKMKEKGDIPEGYSVSREKKERFSLILESASTNQTSMYLCASRFRDEQYFGPGTRLTVT.

V gene TRBV11-2 combines with J gene TRBJ2-1; no definite D call. V was trimmed by 0 bases and J by 5 bases, leaving 11 bases between them. Germline CDR1 reads SGHAT; CDR2 reads FQNNGV. The length of the CDR3 is 15 residues. The CDR3 DNA reads as TGTGCCAGCAGCTTAGATCAAATACTTCACAATGAGCAGTTCTTC. It encodes CASSLDQILHNEQFF.

This sequence joins TRBV5-1 and TRBJ1-1; 8 bases fit TRBD1. V lost 4 bases, J lost 3 bases, and 11 bases stayed unmatched. This CDR3 has 16 residues. Germline values: CDR1 SGHRS, CDR2 YFSETQ. For the CDR3, the DNA is TGCGCCAGCAGCCAATATTCTGGACAGGGAGACACTGAAGCTTTCTTT. Amino acid sequence: CASSQYSGQGDTEAFF.

Here the CDR3 DNA reads TGTGCCAGCGACAGGGGAAGTAAAGCTTTCTTT. This translates into CASDRGSKAFF. V usage is TRBV28 and J usage is TRBJ1-1, with 8 positions matching TRBD1. Germline values: CDR1 MDHEN, CDR2 SYDVKM. V dropped 8 bases and J dropped 9; count of bases not matched to a gene: 5. The CDR3 length is 11 residues.

In its sample, this clone was seen a few times. The rearrangement uses TRBV5-6 and TRBJ2-1; D perhaps matches TRBD2 (7 bases). Trimming took off 4 bases at V and 3 bases at J, with 17 bases between the two ends. The CDR3 contains 16 residues. In germline, CDR1 is SGHDT, CDR2 YYEEEE. The CDR3 spells CASSPGRGAHYNEQFF. For the CDR3, the DNA is TGTGCCAGCAGCCCTGGTCGGGGGGCCCACTACAATGAGCAGTTCTTC.

The CDR3 sequence: CASSRTSGAYNEQFF. CDR3 nucleotides: TGTGCCAGCAGCCGGACTAGCGGGGCCTACAATGAGCAGTTCTTC. This chain connects TRBV19 to TRBJ2-1, with 12 positions matching TRBD2. This CDR3 has 15 residues. Germline V gene sequence: CDR1 LNHDA, CDR2 SQIVND (reference sequence). V was pared by 9 bases and J by 2 bases, with 5 bases of the junction left unmatched.

The V call is TRBV9, the J call TRBJ2-1; 14 bases match TRBD2. The V segment lost 3 bases and the J segment 1 base; nucleotides outside the gene matches: 6. This CDR3 spans 18 amino acids. CDR1 and CDR2 (germline): SGDLS, YYNGEE. The CDR3 DNA is TGTGCCAGCAGCGACCGGACTAGCGGGGGGAGTTCCTACAATGAGCAGTTCTTC. It encodes CASSDRTSGGSSYNEQFF.

This chain links TRBV27 with TRBJ1-5, with D perhaps TRBD1 (5 bases). The CDR3 is made up of 14 amino acids. Per germline, CDR1 MNHEY and CDR2 SMNVEV (reference sequence). The V end lost 6 bases, the J end lost 6 bases, and 15 bases lay between the germline ends. The CDR3 nucleotides read TGTGCCAGCAGCGATCTGCAGGGTGCTCAGCCCCAGCATTTT. It is translated as CASSDLQGAQPQHF.

The J gene is TRBJ2-3, the V gene TRBV7-9; 12 bases agree with TRBD1. The germline gives CDR1 SEHNR, CDR2 FQNEAQ (reference sequence). The V segment lost 3 bases and the J segment 7 bases; nucleotides outside the gene matches: 8. This CDR3 is 16 amino acids long. CDR3 amino acids: CASSLDPGQGANTQYF. The CDR3, as DNA: TGTGCCAGCAGCTTGGACCCGGGACAGGGGGCAAATACGCAGTATTTT.

The chain joins TRBV11-2 to TRBJ2-7; tentative D call: TRBD1 (6 bases). The germline CDR1 and CDR2 sequences are SGHAT and FQNNGV. V was pared by 3 bases and J by 2 bases, with 14 bases between. This CDR3 comprises 15 residues. CDR3 sequence (DNA): TGTGCCAGCAGCTTTGAGGGACAAGGGACCTACGAGCAGTACTTC. Amino acid sequence: CASSFEGQGTYEQYF.

The chain links TRBV7-9 to TRBJ1-3; D ambiguous. The CDR3 totals 14 residues. The V end lost 3 bases, the J end lost 1 base, and 7 bases lay between the germline ends. The germline V gene has CDR1 SEHNR and CDR2 FQNEAQ (reference sequence). The CDR3 nucleotides read TGTGCCAGCAGCTTGGGAGGTTCTGGAAACACCATATATTTT. It translates to CASSLGGSGNTIYF. Based on the CDR3 plus reference TRBV7-9 and TRBJ1-3, the full variable domain is DTGVSQNPRHKITKRGQNVTFRCDPISEHNRLYWYRQTLGQGPEFLTYFQNEAQLEKSRLLSDRFSAERPKGSFSTLEIQRTEQGDSAMYLCASSLGGSGNTIYFGEGSWLTVV.

The V call is TRBV2, the J call TRBJ2-7; 9 bases align to TRBD1. Losses at the gene ends were 4 bases for V and 6 bases for J; bases not matched to a gene: 4. The CDR3 consists of 13 residues. Germline-derived CDR1 and CDR2 are SNHLY and FYNNEI. CDR3 residues: CASSGGQGGEQYF. CDR3 coding DNA: TGTGCCAGCAGTGGGGGACAGGGAGGCGAGCAGTACTTC.